This T cell receptor (beta chain) was identified in a study of human T cells and chemical hapten exposure. Per the germline V gene, CDR1 is LNHNV and CDR2 is YYDKDF (reference sequence). The CDR3 is 18 amino acids. V was pared by 3 bases and J by 0 bases, with 20 bases between. In regard to this clonotype: Its antigen is undetermined.

Library construction involved attaching unique molecular identifiers to individual cDNA molecules, which allowed quantitative, reproducible TCR counting. TCRdb fed the RACE reads into MiXCR, producing one record per CDR3 protein. The table shows around 47,000 distinct CDR3 sequences, with 3.5% to 4% occurring only once. The time point here: healthy volunteer bleed at 6 weeks. Whole blood, unfractionated, served as the material for total RNA extraction. General study findings and limits: The number of TCRs above 1 in 1000 frequency did not change after DPC sensitization.

This TCR was sampled from a human donor in good health. Some clones in this sample may be carry-over from other donors' samples. Sample: whole blood. The chain joins TRBV15 to TRBJ1-1; maybe TRBD1 (6 bases). The CDR3 coding sequence is TGTGCCACCAGCAGCTCCGGGACACTACCTAAAGTGAACACTGAAGCTTTCTTT. Translation gives CATSSSGTLPKVNTEAFF.